This T cell receptor (beta chain) was identified during a study of shared clonotypes between healthy human individuals. Overall study findings and caveats: In this cohort, only blood was sampled, and tissue repertoires likely differ.

The germline V gene encodes CDR1 SQVTM and CDR2 ANQGSEA. CDR3 size: 12 residues. V lost 8 bases, J lost 7 bases, and 17 bases lay in between. Naive-designated CD8 cells lacked CD45RO, were positively enriched for CCR7, and omitted terminally differentiated effector memory CD45RA+ cells. In this sample, this clone turned up a few times. Its antigen is undetermined. The repertoire was sequenced with immunoSEQ multiplex PCR; TCRdb's copy has only in-frame clones and lacks some. The sample holds about 2,200,000 clones, roughly 91% seen once. This receptor was identified in a man between 18 and 35 years old in good health. Some clones in this sample may be carry-over from other donors' samples. The chain recombines TRBV29-1 with TRBJ1-1; D uncertain. The sequenced sample was naive CD8+ T cells from PBMCs. Written as DNA, the CDR3 is TGCAGCATTAAGTCAGGAGGGATTGAAGCTTTCTTT. Protein sequence: CSIKSGGIEAFF.